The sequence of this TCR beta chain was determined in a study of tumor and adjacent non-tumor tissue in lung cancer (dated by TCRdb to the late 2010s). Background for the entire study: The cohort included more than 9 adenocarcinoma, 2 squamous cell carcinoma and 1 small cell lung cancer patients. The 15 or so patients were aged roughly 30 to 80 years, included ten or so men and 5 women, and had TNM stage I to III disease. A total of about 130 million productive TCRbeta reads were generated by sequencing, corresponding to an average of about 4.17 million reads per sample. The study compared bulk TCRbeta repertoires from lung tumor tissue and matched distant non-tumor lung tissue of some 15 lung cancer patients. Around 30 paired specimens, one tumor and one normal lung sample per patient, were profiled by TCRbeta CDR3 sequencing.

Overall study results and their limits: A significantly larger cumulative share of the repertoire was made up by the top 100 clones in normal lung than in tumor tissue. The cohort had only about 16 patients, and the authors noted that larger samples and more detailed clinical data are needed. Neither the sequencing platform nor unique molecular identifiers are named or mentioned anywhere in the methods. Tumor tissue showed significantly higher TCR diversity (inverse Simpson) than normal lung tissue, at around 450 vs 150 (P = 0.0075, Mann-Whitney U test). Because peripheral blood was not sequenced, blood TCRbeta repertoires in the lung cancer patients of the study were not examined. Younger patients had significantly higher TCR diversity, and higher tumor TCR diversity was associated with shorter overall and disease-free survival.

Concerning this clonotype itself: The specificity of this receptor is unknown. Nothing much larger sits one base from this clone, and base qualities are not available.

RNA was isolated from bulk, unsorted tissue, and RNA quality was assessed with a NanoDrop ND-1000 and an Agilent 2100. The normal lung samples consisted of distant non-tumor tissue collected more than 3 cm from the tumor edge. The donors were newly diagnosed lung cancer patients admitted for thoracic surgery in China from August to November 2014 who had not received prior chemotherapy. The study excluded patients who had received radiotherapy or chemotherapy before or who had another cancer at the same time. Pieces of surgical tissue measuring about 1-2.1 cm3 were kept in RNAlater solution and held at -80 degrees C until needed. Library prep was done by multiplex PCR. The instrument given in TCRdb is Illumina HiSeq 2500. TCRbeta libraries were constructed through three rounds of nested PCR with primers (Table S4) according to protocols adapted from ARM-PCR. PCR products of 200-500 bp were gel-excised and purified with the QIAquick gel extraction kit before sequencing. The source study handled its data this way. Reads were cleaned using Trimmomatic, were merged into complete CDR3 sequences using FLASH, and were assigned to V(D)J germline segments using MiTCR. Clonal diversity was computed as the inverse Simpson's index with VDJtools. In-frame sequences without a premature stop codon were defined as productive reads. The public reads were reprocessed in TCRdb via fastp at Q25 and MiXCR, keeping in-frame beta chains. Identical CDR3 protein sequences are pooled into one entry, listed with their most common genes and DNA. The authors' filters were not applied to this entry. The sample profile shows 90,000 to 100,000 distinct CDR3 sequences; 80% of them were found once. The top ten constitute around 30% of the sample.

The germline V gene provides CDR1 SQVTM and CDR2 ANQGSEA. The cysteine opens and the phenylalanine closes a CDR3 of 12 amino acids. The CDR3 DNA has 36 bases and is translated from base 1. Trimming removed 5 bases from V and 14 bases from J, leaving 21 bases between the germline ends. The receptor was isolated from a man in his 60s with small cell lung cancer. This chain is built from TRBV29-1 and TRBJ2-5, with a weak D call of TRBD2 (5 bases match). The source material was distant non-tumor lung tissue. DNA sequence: TGCAGCGTTTGGGTGGTTAGGGAGACCCCCTACTTC. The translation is CSVWVVRETPYF.